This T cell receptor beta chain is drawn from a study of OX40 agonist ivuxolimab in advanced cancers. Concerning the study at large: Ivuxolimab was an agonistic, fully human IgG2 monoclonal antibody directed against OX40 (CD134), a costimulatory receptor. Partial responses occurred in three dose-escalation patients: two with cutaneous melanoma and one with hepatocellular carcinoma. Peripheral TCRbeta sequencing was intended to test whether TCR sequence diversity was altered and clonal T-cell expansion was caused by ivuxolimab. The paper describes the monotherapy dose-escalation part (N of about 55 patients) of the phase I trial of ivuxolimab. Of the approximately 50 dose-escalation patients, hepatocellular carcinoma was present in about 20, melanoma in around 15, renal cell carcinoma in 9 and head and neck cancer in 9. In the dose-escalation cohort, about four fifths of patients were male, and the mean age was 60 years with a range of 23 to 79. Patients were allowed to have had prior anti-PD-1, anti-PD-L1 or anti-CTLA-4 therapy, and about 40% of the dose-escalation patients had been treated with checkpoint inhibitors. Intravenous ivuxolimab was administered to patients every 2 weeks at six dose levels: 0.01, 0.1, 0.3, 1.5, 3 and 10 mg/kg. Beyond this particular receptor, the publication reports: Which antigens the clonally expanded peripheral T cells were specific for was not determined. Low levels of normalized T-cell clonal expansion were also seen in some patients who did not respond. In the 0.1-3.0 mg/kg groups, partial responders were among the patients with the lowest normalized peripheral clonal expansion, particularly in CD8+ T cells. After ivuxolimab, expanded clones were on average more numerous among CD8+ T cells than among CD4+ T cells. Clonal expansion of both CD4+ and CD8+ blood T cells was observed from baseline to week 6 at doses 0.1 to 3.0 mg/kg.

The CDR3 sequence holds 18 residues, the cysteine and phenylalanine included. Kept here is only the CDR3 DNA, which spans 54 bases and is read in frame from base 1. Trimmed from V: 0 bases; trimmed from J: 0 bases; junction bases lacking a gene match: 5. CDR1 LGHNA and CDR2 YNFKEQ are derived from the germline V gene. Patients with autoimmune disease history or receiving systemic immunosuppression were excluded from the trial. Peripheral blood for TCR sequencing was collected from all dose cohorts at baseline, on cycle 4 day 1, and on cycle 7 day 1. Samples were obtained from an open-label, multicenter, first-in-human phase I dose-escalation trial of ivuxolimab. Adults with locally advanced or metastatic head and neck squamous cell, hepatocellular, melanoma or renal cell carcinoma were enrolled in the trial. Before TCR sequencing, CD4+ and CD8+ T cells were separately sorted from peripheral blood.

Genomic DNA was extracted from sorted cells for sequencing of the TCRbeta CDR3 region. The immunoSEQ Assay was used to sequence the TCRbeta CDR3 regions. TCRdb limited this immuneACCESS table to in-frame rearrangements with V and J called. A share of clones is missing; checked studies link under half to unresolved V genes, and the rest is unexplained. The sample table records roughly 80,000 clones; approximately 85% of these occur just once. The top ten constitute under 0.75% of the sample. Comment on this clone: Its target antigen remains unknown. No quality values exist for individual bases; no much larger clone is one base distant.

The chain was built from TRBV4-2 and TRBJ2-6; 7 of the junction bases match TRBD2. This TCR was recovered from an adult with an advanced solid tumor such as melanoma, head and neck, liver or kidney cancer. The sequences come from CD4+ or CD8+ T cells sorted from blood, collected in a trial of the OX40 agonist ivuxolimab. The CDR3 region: CASSQDSGRYSGANVLTF. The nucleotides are TGTGCCAGCAGCCAAGATAGCGGGCGATACTCTGGGGCCAACGTCCTGACTTTC.